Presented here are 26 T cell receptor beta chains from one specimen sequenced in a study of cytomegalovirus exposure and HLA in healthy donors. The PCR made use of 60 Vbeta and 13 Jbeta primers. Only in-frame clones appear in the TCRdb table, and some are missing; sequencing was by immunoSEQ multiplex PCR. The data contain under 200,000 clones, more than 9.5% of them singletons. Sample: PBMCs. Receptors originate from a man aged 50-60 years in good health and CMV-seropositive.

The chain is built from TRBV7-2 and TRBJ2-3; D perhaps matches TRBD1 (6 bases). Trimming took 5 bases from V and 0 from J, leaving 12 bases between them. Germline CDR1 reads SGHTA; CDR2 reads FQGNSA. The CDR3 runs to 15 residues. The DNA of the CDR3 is TGTGCCAGCAGCAACCGGGACACAAGCACAGATACGCAGTATTTT. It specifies CASSNRDTSTDTQYF.

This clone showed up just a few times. CDR3 DNA: TGTGCCAGCAGCCAAGTAAACGGTGGAGCCACCGGGGAGCTGTTTTTT. Its translation is CASSQVNGGATGELFF. This chain joins TRBV4-2 and TRBJ2-2; no clear D gene. The V end was cut by 1 base, the J end by 4 bases, with 13 bases between. CDR1 and CDR2 (germline): LGHNA, YNFKEQ. The CDR3 covers 16 residues.

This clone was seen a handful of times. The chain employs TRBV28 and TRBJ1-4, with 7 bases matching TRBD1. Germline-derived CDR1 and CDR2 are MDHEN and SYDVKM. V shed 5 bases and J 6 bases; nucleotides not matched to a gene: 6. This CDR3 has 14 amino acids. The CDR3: CASSTGQNYEKLFF. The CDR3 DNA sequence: TGTGCCAGCAGTACGGGACAGAACTATGAAAAACTGTTTTTT. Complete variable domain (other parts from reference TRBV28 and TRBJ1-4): DVKVTQSSRYLVKRTGEKVFLECVQDMDHENMFWYRQDPGLGLRLIYFSYDVKMKEKGDIPEGYSVSREKKERFSLILESASTNQTSMYLCASSTGQNYEKLFFGSGTQLSVL.

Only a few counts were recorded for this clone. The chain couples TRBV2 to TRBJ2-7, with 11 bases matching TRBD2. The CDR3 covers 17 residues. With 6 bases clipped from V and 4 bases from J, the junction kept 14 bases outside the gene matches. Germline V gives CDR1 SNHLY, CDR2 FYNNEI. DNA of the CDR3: TGTGCCAGCAGCCTTCAAACCCCTAGCGGGGGGCGGTACGAGCAGTACGTC. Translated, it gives CASSLQTPSGGRYEQYV.

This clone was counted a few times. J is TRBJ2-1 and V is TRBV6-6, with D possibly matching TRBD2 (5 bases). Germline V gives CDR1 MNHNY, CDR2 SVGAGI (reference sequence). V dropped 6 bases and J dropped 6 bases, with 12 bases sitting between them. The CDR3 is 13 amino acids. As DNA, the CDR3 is TGTGCCAGCAGCCGACTATCCGGCAATGAGCAGTTCTTC. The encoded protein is CASSRLSGNEQFF.

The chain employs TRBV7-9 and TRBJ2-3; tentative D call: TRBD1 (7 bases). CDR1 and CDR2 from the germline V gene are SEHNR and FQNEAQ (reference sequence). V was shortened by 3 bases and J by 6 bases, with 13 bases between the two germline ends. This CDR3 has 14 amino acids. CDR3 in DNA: TGTGCCAGCAGCTTCTGGCAGGGGGGTGATACGCAGTATTTT. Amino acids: CASSFWQGGDTQYF.

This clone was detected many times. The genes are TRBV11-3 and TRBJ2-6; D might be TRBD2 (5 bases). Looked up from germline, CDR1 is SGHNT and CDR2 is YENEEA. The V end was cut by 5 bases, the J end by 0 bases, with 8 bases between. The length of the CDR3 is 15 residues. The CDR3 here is CASSRGSSGANVLTF. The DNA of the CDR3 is TGTGCCAGCAGCCGTGGGAGCTCTGGGGCCAACGTCCTGACTTTC.

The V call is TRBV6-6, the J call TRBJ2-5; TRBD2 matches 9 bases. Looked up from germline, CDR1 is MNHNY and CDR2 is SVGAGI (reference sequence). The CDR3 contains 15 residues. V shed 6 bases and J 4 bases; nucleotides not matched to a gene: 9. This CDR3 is CASSRTSAMSETQYF. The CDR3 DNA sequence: TGTGCCAGCAGCCGGACTAGCGCTATGTCAGAGACCCAGTACTTC.

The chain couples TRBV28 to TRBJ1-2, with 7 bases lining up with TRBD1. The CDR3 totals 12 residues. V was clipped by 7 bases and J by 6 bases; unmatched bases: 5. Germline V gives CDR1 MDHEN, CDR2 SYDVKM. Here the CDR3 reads CASNGQEDGYTF. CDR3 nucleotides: TGTGCCAGCAACGGACAGGAAGATGGCTACACCTTC.

DNA for the CDR3: TGTGCCAGCTCACCCGCCCCGGGGGGAGCTTTCTTT. Its translation is CASSPAPGGAFF. The V and J genes are TRBV18 and TRBJ1-1; D may be TRBD1 (5 bases). The germline V gene has CDR1 KGHSH and CDR2 LQKENI. V was trimmed by 3 bases and J by 10 bases, leaving 12 bases between them. This CDR3 region has 12 residues.

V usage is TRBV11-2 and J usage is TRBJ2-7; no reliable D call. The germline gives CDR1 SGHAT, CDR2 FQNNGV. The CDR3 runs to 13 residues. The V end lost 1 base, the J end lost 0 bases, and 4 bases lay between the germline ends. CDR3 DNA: TGTGCCAGCAGCTTAGCTAGCTCCTACGAGCAGTACTTC. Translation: CASSLASSYEQYF.

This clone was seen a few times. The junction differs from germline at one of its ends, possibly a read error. The chain's CDR3 is CASSLGGPENEQFF. The CDR3 coding sequence is TGTGCTAGCAGCTTAGGGGGGCCGGAGAATGAGCAGTTCTTC. The chain couples TRBV7-7 to TRBJ2-1; D may correspond to TRBD1 or TRBD2 (6 bases each). The CDR3 extends over 14 amino acids. Looked up from germline, CDR1 is SSHAT and CDR2 is FNYEAQ (reference sequence). The variable domain in full, completed from reference TRBV7-7 and TRBJ2-1, reads GAGVSQSPRYKVTKRGQDVTLRCDPISSHATLYWYQQALGQGPEFLTYFNYEAQPDKSGLPSDRFSAERPEGSISTLTIQRTEQRDSAMYRCASSLGGPENEQFFGPGTRLTVL.

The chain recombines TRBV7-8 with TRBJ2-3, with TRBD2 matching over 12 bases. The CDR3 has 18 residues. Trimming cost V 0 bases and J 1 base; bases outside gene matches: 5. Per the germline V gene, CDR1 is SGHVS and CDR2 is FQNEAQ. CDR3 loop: CASSLARLAGARTDTQYF. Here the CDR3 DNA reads TGTGCCAGCAGCTTAGCTAGACTAGCGGGGGCTCGCACAGATACGCAGTATTTT.

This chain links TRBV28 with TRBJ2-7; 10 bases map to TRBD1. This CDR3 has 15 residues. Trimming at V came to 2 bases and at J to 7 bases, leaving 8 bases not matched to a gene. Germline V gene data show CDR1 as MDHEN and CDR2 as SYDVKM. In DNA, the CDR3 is TGTGCCAGCAGTTTAACCGGACAGGGGGAGTGGGAGCAGTACGTC. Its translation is CASSLTGQGEWEQYV.

CDR3 DNA sequence: TGCGCCAGCAGCCAAGATGTTAGGGAGAATCAGCCCCAGCATTTT. This sequence encodes CASSQDVRENQPQHF. The chain uses TRBV4-3 and TRBJ1-5; D ambiguous. Trimming removed 0 bases from V and 4 bases from J, with 10 bases in between. Germline assignment: CDR1 LGHNA and CDR2 YSLEER. The CDR3 sequence is 15 residues long.

The CDR3 reads CASSITGLSTNEKLFF. The CDR3 nucleotides are TGTGCCAGCAGCATTACAGGGCTCTCAACTAATGAAAAACTGTTTTTT. The chain uses TRBV28 and TRBJ1-4; D is perhaps TRBD1 (6 bases). Looked up from germline, CDR1 is MDHEN and CDR2 is SYDVKM. The CDR3 runs to 16 residues. Trimming cost V 6 bases and J 0 bases, with 14 bases left between them.

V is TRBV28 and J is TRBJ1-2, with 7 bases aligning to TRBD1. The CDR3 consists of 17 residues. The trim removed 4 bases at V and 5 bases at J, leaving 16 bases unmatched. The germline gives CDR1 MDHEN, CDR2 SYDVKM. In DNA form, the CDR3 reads TGTGCCAGCAGTTCCCCTCGAGCAGGGGGGATCAGGTATGGCTACACCTTC. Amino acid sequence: CASSSPRAGGIRYGYTF.

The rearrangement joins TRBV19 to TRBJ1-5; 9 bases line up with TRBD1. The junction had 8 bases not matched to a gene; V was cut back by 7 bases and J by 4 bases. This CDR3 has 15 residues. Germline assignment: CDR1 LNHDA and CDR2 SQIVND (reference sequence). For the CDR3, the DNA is TGTGCCAGTACCCCGGGACAGGGATGGAATCAGCCCCAGCATTTT. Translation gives CASTPGQGWNQPQHF.

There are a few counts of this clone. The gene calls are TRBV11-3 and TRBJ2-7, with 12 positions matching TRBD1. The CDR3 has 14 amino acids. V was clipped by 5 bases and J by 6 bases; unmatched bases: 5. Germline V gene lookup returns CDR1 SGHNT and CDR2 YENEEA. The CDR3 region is CASSPGTGGGEQYF. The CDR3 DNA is TGTGCCAGCAGCCCCGGGACAGGGGGCGGCGAGCAGTACTTC.

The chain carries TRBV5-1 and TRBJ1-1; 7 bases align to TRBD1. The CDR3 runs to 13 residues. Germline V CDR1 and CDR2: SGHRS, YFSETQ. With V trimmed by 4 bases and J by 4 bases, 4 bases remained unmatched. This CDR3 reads CASSLTGTTEAFF. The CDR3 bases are TGCGCCAGCAGCCTGACAGGGACCACTGAAGCTTTCTTT.

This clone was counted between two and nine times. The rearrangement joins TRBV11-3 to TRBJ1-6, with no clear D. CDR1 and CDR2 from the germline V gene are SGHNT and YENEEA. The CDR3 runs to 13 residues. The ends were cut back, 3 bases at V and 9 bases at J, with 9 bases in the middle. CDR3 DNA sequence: TGTGCCAGCAGCTTTATCAACGGTTCACCCCTCCACTTT. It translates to CASSFINGSPLHF.

The CDR3 DNA follows: TGTGCCAGTAGTATGACAGCAAACTATGGCTACACCTTC. It codes for CASSMTANYGYTF. The chain has TRBV19 and TRBJ1-2; D is perhaps TRBD1 (5 bases). V was trimmed by 3 bases and J by 2 bases, leaving 7 bases between them. The CDR3 has 13 residues. Germline V gene data show CDR1 as LNHDA and CDR2 as SQIVND (reference sequence).

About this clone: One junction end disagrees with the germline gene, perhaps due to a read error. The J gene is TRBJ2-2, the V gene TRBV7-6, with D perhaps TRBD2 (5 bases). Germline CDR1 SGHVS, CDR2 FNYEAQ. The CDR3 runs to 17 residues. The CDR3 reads CASSLLLGGENTGELFF. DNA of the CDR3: TGTGCCAGCAGCTTACTTCTGGGTGGGGAGAACACCGGAGAGCTGTTTTTT.

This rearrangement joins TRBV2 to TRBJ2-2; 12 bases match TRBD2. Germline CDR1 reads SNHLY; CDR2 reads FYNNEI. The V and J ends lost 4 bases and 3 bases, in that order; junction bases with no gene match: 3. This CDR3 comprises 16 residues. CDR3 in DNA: TGTGCCAGCAGTGGCCGACTAGCGGGGGACACCGGGGAGCTGTTTTTT. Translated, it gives CASSGRLAGDTGELFF.

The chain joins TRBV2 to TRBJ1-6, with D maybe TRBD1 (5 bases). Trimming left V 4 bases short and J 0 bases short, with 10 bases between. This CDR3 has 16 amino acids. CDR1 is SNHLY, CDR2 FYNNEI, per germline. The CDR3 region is CASSVGGSSYNSPLHF. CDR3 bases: TGTGCCAGCAGTGTCGGGGGTAGCTCCTATAATTCACCCCTCCACTTT. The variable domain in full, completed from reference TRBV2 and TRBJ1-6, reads EPEVTQTPSHQVTQMGQEVILRCVPISNHLYFYWYRQILGQKVEFLVSFYNNEISEKSEIFDDQFSVERPDGSNFTLKIRSTKLEDSAMYFCASSVGGSSYNSPLHFGNGTRLTVT.

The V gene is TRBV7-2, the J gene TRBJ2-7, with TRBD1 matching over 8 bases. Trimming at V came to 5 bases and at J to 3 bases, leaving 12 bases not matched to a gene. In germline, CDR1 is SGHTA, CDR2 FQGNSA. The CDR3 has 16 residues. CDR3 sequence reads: CASSHAGTGRLYEQYF. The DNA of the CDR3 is TGTGCCAGCAGCCACGCCGGGACAGGAAGACTCTACGAGCAGTACTTC. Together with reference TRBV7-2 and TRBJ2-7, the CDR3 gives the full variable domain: GAGVSQSPSNKVTEKGKDVELRCDPISGHTALYWYRQSLGQGLEFLIYFQGNSAPDKSGLPSDRFSAERTGGSVSTLTIQRTQQEDSAVYLCASSHAGTGRLYEQYFGPGTRLTVT.